The clone carrying this TCR beta chain was picked up one time. The antigen remains unidentified. The same CDR3 also results from other DNA sequences found in this sample. The source of the sample is a study of shared clonotypes between healthy human individuals. The V gene's germline CDR1 is MGHRA and CDR2 YSYEKL. This CDR3 has 13 residues. The V end lost 1 base, the J end lost 6 bases, and 9 bases lay between the germline ends. Naive CD8 cells were CD45RO-negative, positively selected for CCR7, excluding terminally differentiated effector memory CD45RA+ cells. Method: immunoSEQ multiplex PCR; TCRdb's copy keeps in-frame clones and lacks some. This sample has 1.5 million to 2.5 million clones; just under 95% occur once, and the top ten carry roughly 1%. General study findings and limits: Shared clonotypes across all four donors exceeded non-shared ones in generation probability.

The sequenced sample was naive CD8+ T cells sorted from blood. The V gene is TRBV4-1, the J gene TRBJ1-2; D is perhaps TRBD1 (6 bases). The source is a man between 18 and 29 years old in good health. CDR3 bases: TGCGCCAGCAGCCAAGTTTCAGGGGATGGCTACACCTTC. The encoded protein is CASSQVSGDGYTF.